Listed below are T cell receptor beta chains from one sample, sequenced in a study of T cells after yellow fever vaccination. TCRdb re-derived calls from the 5' RACE reads in MiXCR, one entry per CDR3 protein. Among around 550,000 distinct CDR3 sequences, 19% were seen once, and the ten largest hold roughly an eighth. The sequences come from PBMCs, collected 15 days after the yellow fever booster vaccination. These receptors were obtained from a man aged 25-45 years who received the YFV17D yellow fever vaccine. The CDR3 runs from the conserved cysteine through the conserved F or W. Fields, in order: clone size, D gene, J gene, CDR3 length, V gene, CDR3 protein, CDR3 DNA. D genes are given only for firm matches. The listing skips clone size in some rows; elsewhere it reads once, few, many or a size class.

clone_size: few
d_call: TRBD2
j_call: TRBJ2-1
cdr3_length: 14
v_call: TRBV7-2
cdr3_aa: CASSVAGPYNEQFF
cdr3_nt: TGTGCCAGCAGCGTAGCGGGACCTTACAATGAGCAGTTCTTC

clone_size: few
d_call: -
j_call: TRBJ2-7
cdr3_length: 14
v_call: TRBV9
cdr3_aa: CASSARGPIYEQYF
cdr3_nt: TGTGCCAGCAGCGCCCGGGGACCCATCTACGAGCAGTACTTC

clone_size: few
d_call: TRBD2
j_call: TRBJ2-1
cdr3_length: 15
v_call: TRBV3-1
cdr3_aa: CASRLGGSSYNEQFF
cdr3_nt: TGTGCCAGCAGACTCGGCGGGAGCTCCTACAATGAGCAGTTCTTC

clone_size: few
d_call: -
j_call: TRBJ2-7
cdr3_length: 13
v_call: TRBV20-1
cdr3_aa: CSASPGGTYEQYF
cdr3_nt: TGCAGTGCTAGCCCGGGGGGCACCTACGAGCAGTACTTC

clone_size: few
d_call: TRBD1
j_call: TRBJ2-7
cdr3_length: 14
v_call: TRBV5-1
cdr3_aa: CASSLSGTVNEQYF
cdr3_nt: TGCGCCAGCAGCTTGTCCGGGACAGTCAACGAGCAGTACTTC

clone_size: few
d_call: TRBD1
j_call: TRBJ2-7
cdr3_length: 15
v_call: TRBV27
cdr3_aa: CASSLTGTGIYEQYF
cdr3_nt: TGTGCCAGCAGTCTCACCGGGACAGGGATCTACGAGCAGTACTTC

clone_size: -
d_call: -
j_call: TRBJ2-1
cdr3_length: 16
v_call: TRBV3-1
cdr3_aa: CASSQARLSSYNEQFF
cdr3_nt: TGTGCCAGCAGCCAAGCGAGACTCAGCTCCTACAATGAGCAGTTCTTC

clone_size: -
d_call: -
j_call: TRBJ2-2
cdr3_length: 15
v_call: TRBV27
cdr3_aa: CASSESRGNTGELFF
cdr3_nt: TGTGCCAGCAGTGAATCTAGGGGGAACACCGGGGAGCTGTTTTTT

clone_size: few
d_call: -
j_call: TRBJ1-5
cdr3_length: 14
v_call: TRBV20-1
cdr3_aa: CSVVRPASYQPQHF
cdr3_nt: TGCAGTGTAGTCAGACCAGCTTCATATCAGCCCCAGCATTTT

clone_size: few
d_call: -
j_call: TRBJ2-1
cdr3_length: 14
v_call: TRBV12-3/TRBV12-4
cdr3_aa: CASSPGAPGHEQFF
cdr3_nt: TGTGCCAGCAGTCCCGGGGCCCCCGGGCATGAGCAGTTCTTC

clone_size: few
d_call: TRBD2
j_call: TRBJ2-1
cdr3_length: 15
v_call: TRBV5-1
cdr3_aa: CASTPGGSHYNEQFF
cdr3_nt: TGCGCCAGCACCCCGGGCGGGAGCCATTACAATGAGCAGTTCTTC

clone_size: few
d_call: TRBD2
j_call: TRBJ2-1
cdr3_length: 15
v_call: TRBV6-2/TRBV6-3
cdr3_aa: CASSYGGGRVNEQFF
cdr3_nt: TGTGCCAGCAGTTACGGCGGCGGGAGGGTCAATGAGCAGTTCTTC

clone_size: few
d_call: TRBD2
j_call: TRBJ2-7
cdr3_length: 14
v_call: TRBV20-1
cdr3_aa: CSARAPGLANEQYF
cdr3_nt: TGCAGTGCTAGGGCCCCGGGACTAGCGAATGAGCAGTACTTC

clone_size: few
d_call: -
j_call: TRBJ2-1
cdr3_length: 13
v_call: TRBV7-9
cdr3_aa: CASSASSHGEQFF
cdr3_nt: TGTGCCAGCAGCGCATCTAGTCACGGTGAGCAGTTCTTC

clone_size: few
d_call: -
j_call: TRBJ2-3
cdr3_length: 13
v_call: TRBV15
cdr3_aa: CATSGLVPDTQYF
cdr3_nt: TGTGCCACCAGCGGATTAGTGCCAGATACGCAGTATTTT

clone_size: -
d_call: -
j_call: TRBJ2-2
cdr3_length: 16
v_call: TRBV20-1
cdr3_aa: CSARGPLKGGTGELFF
cdr3_nt: TGCAGTGCTAGAGGCCCCCTGAAAGGGGGCACCGGGGAGCTGTTTTTT

clone_size: few
d_call: TRBD1
j_call: TRBJ2-6
cdr3_length: 17
v_call: TRBV6-1
cdr3_aa: CASRKGTGDSGANVLTF
cdr3_nt: TGTGCCAGCAGGAAAGGGACAGGGGACTCTGGGGCCAACGTCCTGACTTTC

clone_size: -
d_call: -
j_call: TRBJ2-5
cdr3_length: 13
v_call: TRBV7-2
cdr3_aa: CASSWDKPETQYF
cdr3_nt: TGTGCCAGCAGCTGGGACAAGCCAGAGACCCAGTACTTC

clone_size: few
d_call: TRBD1
j_call: TRBJ2-3
cdr3_length: 14
v_call: TRBV29-1
cdr3_aa: CSVEGQGATDTQYF
cdr3_nt: TGCAGCGTTGAGGGACAGGGAGCGACAGATACGCAGTATTTT

clone_size: few
d_call: TRBD1
j_call: TRBJ1-1
cdr3_length: 14
v_call: TRBV4-2
cdr3_aa: CASSHRDRETEAFF
cdr3_nt: TGTGCCAGCAGCCACCGGGACAGGGAGACTGAAGCTTTCTTT

clone_size: few
d_call: -
j_call: TRBJ2-7
cdr3_length: 13
v_call: TRBV27
cdr3_aa: CASSFEDSYEQYF
cdr3_nt: TGTGCCAGCAGTTTTGAGGATTCCTACGAGCAGTACTTC

clone_size: few
d_call: -
j_call: TRBJ1-1
cdr3_length: 13
v_call: TRBV20-1
cdr3_aa: CSASRGSDTEAFF
cdr3_nt: TGCAGTGCTAGTCGGGGATCGGACACTGAAGCTTTCTTT

clone_size: -
d_call: -
j_call: TRBJ2-6
cdr3_length: 16
v_call: TRBV7-2
cdr3_aa: CASSPKTLSGANVLTF
cdr3_nt: TGTGCCAGCAGCCCGAAAACATTGTCTGGGGCCAACGTCCTGACTTTC

clone_size: -
d_call: -
j_call: TRBJ2-2
cdr3_length: 14
v_call: TRBV7-2
cdr3_aa: CASSPTLNSGELFF
cdr3_nt: TGTGCCAGCAGCCCAACTCTAAATTCCGGGGAGCTGTTTTTT

clone_size: many
d_call: TRBD2
j_call: TRBJ2-1
cdr3_length: 15
v_call: TRBV6-2/TRBV6-3
cdr3_aa: CASRILAGGYNEQFF
cdr3_nt: TGTGCCAGCAGGATACTAGCGGGAGGGTACAATGAGCAGTTCTTC

clone_size: few
d_call: TRBD2
j_call: TRBJ2-5
cdr3_length: 15
v_call: TRBV10-3
cdr3_aa: CAISDALAGRETQYF
cdr3_nt: TGTGCCATCAGTGATGCGCTAGCGGGACGGGAGACCCAGTACTTC

clone_size: -
d_call: TRBD2
j_call: TRBJ2-3
cdr3_length: 15
v_call: TRBV20-1
cdr3_aa: CSAYPWREGADTQYF
cdr3_nt: TGCAGTGCCTACCCGTGGCGGGAGGGAGCAGATACGCAGTATTTT